This entry features one T cell receptor beta chain sequence. Its target is not known. The record originates from a study of regulatory T cells in long-lasting Graves disease. Overall study findings and caveats: Whereas roughly 1,000 public clonotypes were shared by new patients, persistent patients shared more, at about 2,500.

The V end was cut by 2 bases, the J end by 8 bases, with 18 bases between. Germline V CDR1 and CDR2: SEHNR, FQNEAQ (reference sequence). The CDR3 contains 15 residues. Relying on iRepertoire HTBI primers and Arm-PCR of CDR3 regions, the team built TCR beta libraries. TCRdb re-derived calls from the multiplex PCR reads in MiXCR, one entry per CDR3 protein. Of some 470,000 distinct CDR3 sequences in the sample, 20% to 25% were seen once. Time point in this sample: persistent/refractory GD, antithyroid drugs over 5 years with positive TRAb. After RNA was extracted from PBMCs, the TCR library was made from it.

The clonotype was recovered from a female donor with Graves disease. The source material was peripheral blood mononuclear cells (PBMCs), sampled when the disease was refractory, from a patient treated with antithyroid drugs. The V and J genes are TRBV7-9 and TRBJ1-2; no definite D call. The CDR3 reads CASSLNGQPDIGYTF. The CDR3 DNA is TGTGCCAGCAGCTTAAATGGGCAGCCCGATATCGGCTACACCTTC.